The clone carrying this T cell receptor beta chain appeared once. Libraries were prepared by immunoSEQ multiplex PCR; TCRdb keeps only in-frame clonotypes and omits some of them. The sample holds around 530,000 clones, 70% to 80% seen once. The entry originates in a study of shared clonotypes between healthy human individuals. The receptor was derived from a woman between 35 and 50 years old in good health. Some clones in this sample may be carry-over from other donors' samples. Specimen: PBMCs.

CDR3 DNA sequence: TGTGCCAGCTCACACGGACTAGCGGGAGGCCAGACCGGGGAGCTGTTTTTT. Translation gives CASSHGLAGGQTGELFF. The V and J genes are TRBV18 and TRBJ2-2; 14 nucleotides match TRBD2. Per the germline V gene, CDR1 is KGHSH and CDR2 is LQKENI. CDR3 length equals 17 residues. Trimming removed 4 bases from V and 5 bases from J; junction bases left unmatched: 6.